This record covers a single T cell receptor beta chain. Its cognate antigen is unknown. The data belong to a study of CD8 T cells in Susac syndrome. Whole-study context: Active disease was present in about six of the sequenced Susac syndrome patients, and remission in roughly 8. Study-wide results and caveats: That the number of individuals in its TCR sequencing and HLA analysis was relatively small was acknowledged by the study.

The CDR3 sequence is 14 residues long. CDR1 is SGDLS and CDR2 is YYNGEE in the germline V gene. V shed 0 bases and J 1 base; nucleotides not matched to a gene: 0. TEMRA cells were FACS-enriched, unlike CD8+ and CD4+ T cells, which were negatively isolated. Random hexamers were used to reverse transcribe an amount of about 0.5 to 1 ug RNA. Using its own MiXCR run on the immunoSEQ multiplex PCR reads, TCRdb lists one record per CDR3 protein. The table lists approximately 210,000 distinct CDR3 sequences, about 94% of them singletons, with roughly 0.14% in the top ten. The receptor comes from a human donor with Susac syndrome. V and J are TRBV9 and TRBJ2-7, with 8 nucleotides matching TRBD2. Sequencing was done on a sample of CD4+ T cells from PBMCs. The CDR3 loop is CASSVGLASYEQYF. The CDR3 nucleotides read TGTGCCAGCAGCGTAGGACTAGCGTCCTACGAGCAGTACTTC.